In this sample, the clone carrying this T cell receptor (beta chain) turned up a few times. As yet, its antigen is unknown. The sample originates from a study of identical twins. This CDR3 is built from 14 residues. Germline values: CDR1 MGHDK, CDR2 SYGVNS. V gave up 1 base and J gave up 5 bases, with 11 bases separating them. MiXCR, applied by TCRdb to the 5' RACE reads, yields one record per CDR3 protein. The data contain about 890,000 distinct CDR3 sequences, about 12% of them singletons. General study points: The study drew conclusions from cross-sectional statistical analysis, not from following the same donors.

This sample was shared with a second study, whose subject was yellow fever vaccine responses in identical twins.

Sequenced material: PBMCs. The TCR sequence derives from a woman between 18 and 29 years old in good health. This sequence joins TRBV25-1 and TRBJ2-5; D not certain. The CDR3 loop reads CASSESGNSETQYF. The CDR3 nucleotides read TGTGCCAGCAGTGAATCTGGGAACTCCGAGACCCAGTACTTC.